Sequencing of this T cell receptor beta chain was carried out in a study of T cells in Graves' hyperthyroidism and ophthalmopathy. Study results and limitations: Before onset, ophthalmopathy was predicted by the model a median roughly 6.4 months earlier.

Details on this clonotype: Its specificity is unknown.

Germline V gene sequence: CDR1 MNHEY, CDR2 SVGAGI. This CDR3 is 14 amino acids long. The junction had 8 bases not matched to a gene; V was cut back by 5 bases and J by 5 bases. Amplification yielded TCR beta CDR3 regions, with RNA transcripts as the source. First-round RT-PCR with HTBI primers amplified the TCR CDR3 region. MiXCR was run by TCRdb on the multiplex PCR reads, yielding one entry per CDR3 protein. The repertoire holds hundreds of thousands of distinct CDR3 sequences, with over 35% as singletons. The V call is TRBV6-5, the J call TRBJ2-5; 7 bases line up with TRBD2. The sequenced sample consisted of blood. The receptor's source is a man younger than 35 with Graves' hyperthyroidism. The CDR3 sequence: CASSPAGTKETQYF. CDR3 DNA sequence: TGTGCCAGCAGTCCGGCTGGGACTAAGGAGACCCAGTACTTC.